The T cell receptor (beta chain) described here comes from a study of early T cells in non-severe SARS-CoV-2 infection. This clonotype was picked up many times. One entry per CDR3 protein, called by TCRdb with MiXCR from the 5' RACE reads. The sample holds about 80,000 distinct CDR3 sequences, 5% seen once. The CDR3 contains 13 residues. CDR1 is MDHEN and CDR2 is SYDVKM in the germline V gene. The V end lost 6 bases, the J end lost 7 bases, and 15 bases lay between the germline ends. V usage is TRBV28 and J usage is TRBJ1-2, with D hard to call. This clonotype originated in an adult who was a healthcare worker with PCR-confirmed SARS-CoV-2 infection or an uninfected control (not recorded which). Sequencing was performed on whole blood, taken at baseline. The CDR3 region is CASRDCLGCGYTF. CDR3 in DNA: TGTGCCAGCAGAGACTGTCTAGGTTGTGGCTACACCTTC.